The 24 T cell receptor beta chains below come from one sample, sequenced in a study of T cells in Graves' hyperthyroidism and ophthalmopathy (dated by TCRdb to the late 2010s). Library preparation employed multiplex PCR. The sequencing machine was an Illumina HiSeq 2000. The TCR beta CDR3 regions were amplified from the RNA transcripts. A first-round RT-PCR of the TCR CDR3 used the HTBI primer set with the Qiagen OneStep RT-PCR kit. TCRdb handled the public reads itself, with Q25 trimming in fastp and clone calling in MiXCR, and kept productive beta chains. Entries that share a CDR3 protein sequence are merged under the most common genes and DNA. The sample table holds over 650,000 distinct CDR3 sequences, of which around 15% were seen once. The ten largest clones add up to 8.4% of the sample. Sequenced material: blood. The receptors come from a man aged 18 to 35 with Graves' hyperthyroidism.

The chain employs TRBV11-2 and TRBJ2-3; 12 bases align to TRBD2. In germline, CDR1 is SGHAT, CDR2 FQNNGV. J lost 2 bases, V lost 2 bases, and 8 bases had no gene match. The CDR3 covers 18 residues. The CDR3 spells CASSLSSSGRGPTDTQYF. The CDR3, as DNA: TGTGCCAGCAGCTTATCCTCTAGCGGGAGGGGACCCACAGATACGCAGTATTTT.

Many counts were recorded for this clonotype. V is TRBV11-2 and J is TRBJ1-1, with TRBD1 matching over 8 bases. Trimming removed 0 bases from V and 0 bases from J; junction bases left unmatched: 12. There are 19 residues in the CDR3. The V gene's germline CDR1 is SGHAT and CDR2 FQNNGV. The CDR3 sequence is CASSLEAIRDRLMNTEAFF. The CDR3 DNA sequence: TGTGCCAGCAGCTTAGAGGCAATCCGGGACAGGCTTATGAACACTGAAGCTTTCTTT.

This clonotype has just a few counts. The chain recombines TRBV20-1 with TRBJ2-1; a possible D gene is TRBD2 (5 bases). The CDR3 runs to 13 residues. The V and J ends lost 8 bases and 0 bases respectively, with 11 bases between them. Per germline, CDR1 DFQATT and CDR2 SNEGSKA (reference sequence). For the CDR3, the DNA is TGCAGTTTACTGGGGAGCTCCTACAATGAGCAGTTCTTC. Its translation: CSLLGSSYNEQFF.

CDR3 residues: CAISLRGGRETQYF. The CDR3 DNA follows: TGTGCCATCAGTCTCCGCGGCGGGAGGGAGACCCAGTACTTC. The chain carries TRBV10-3 and TRBJ2-5; 8 bases are shared with TRBD2. Looked up from germline, CDR1 is ENHRY and CDR2 is SYGVKD. Germline trimming cut 5 bases from V and 5 bases from J; bases unmatched to any gene: 7. The CDR3 has 14 residues.

This clonotype showed up just a few times. The chain couples TRBV14 to TRBJ2-5; possibly TRBD2 for D (5 bases). This CDR3 spans 15 amino acids. CDR1 is SGHDN, CDR2 FVKESK, per germline. The V gene lost 1 base and the J gene lost 4 bases, with 13 bases spanning the gap. Here the CDR3 reads CASSQVGLGRETQYF. The CDR3, as DNA: TGTGCCAGCAGCCAAGTCGGCTTGGGGAGAGAGACCCAGTACTTC.

As concerns this clonotype: This may stem from a read error, because a much larger clone lies one nucleotide away. The genes are TRBV6-5 and TRBJ2-5; maybe TRBD1 (7 bases). This CDR3 region has 16 residues. Germline values: CDR1 MNHEY, CDR2 SVGAGI. The CDR3 is CVSSYSLEGAGETQYF. The CDR3 DNA is TGTGTCAGCAGTTACTCGCTGGAGGGGGCGGGTGAGACCCAGTACTTC.

J is TRBJ1-4 and V is TRBV13; 8 bases map to TRBD1. The V and J ends lost 4 bases and 8 bases, in that order; junction bases with no gene match: 9. Per germline, CDR1 PRHDT and CDR2 FYEKMQ (reference sequence). This CDR3 has 15 amino acids. This CDR3 reads CASSSRGQVGEKLFF. DNA of the CDR3: TGTGCCAGCAGCTCCCGGGGACAGGTTGGGGAAAAACTGTTTTTT.

In this sample, this clonotype turned up a few times. The rearrangement links TRBV6-1 to TRBJ2-1, with TRBD2 as a possible D gene (6 bases). The CDR3 runs 15 residues. CDR1 is MNHNS, CDR2 SASEGT, per germline. With 5 bases removed from V and 6 bases from J, the gap between germline ends came to 17 bases. CDR3 protein: CASSYRGGVGNEQFF. The DNA for the CDR3 is TGTGCCAGCAGTTACCGTGGAGGGGTGGGCAATGAGCAGTTCTTC.

This clonotype appeared many times. The J gene is TRBJ2-1, the V gene TRBV3-1; 12 bases are shared with TRBD1. This CDR3 is built from 15 residues. CDR1 is LGHDT and CDR2 is YNNKEL in the germline V gene (reference sequence). The V segment lost 5 bases and the J segment 7 bases; nucleotides outside the gene matches: 6. The CDR3 sequence is CASSARDRGPNEQFF. The DNA of the CDR3 is TGTGCCAGCAGCGCCCGGGACAGGGGGCCTAATGAGCAGTTCTTC.

A few counts support this clonotype. The chain is built from TRBV28 and TRBJ2-5; 8 nucleotides match TRBD1. CDR1 and CDR2 (germline): MDHEN, SYDVKM. This CDR3 spans 14 amino acids. The V and J ends lost 7 bases and 11 bases, in that order; junction bases with no gene match: 15. CDR3 region: CASTTSRQGLSQYF. The CDR3 DNA reads TGTGCCAGCACTACATCCAGACAGGGGCTTTCTCAGTACTTC.

This clonotype was seen a few times. This chain connects TRBV5-5 to TRBJ2-1, with 7 positions matching TRBD2. Trimming at V came to 1 base and at J to 7 bases, leaving 14 bases not matched to a gene. Germline V gene sequence: CDR1 SGHKS, CDR2 YYEKEE (reference sequence). The CDR3 contains 17 residues. The CDR3 protein is CASSLRRRGGSGNEQFF. CDR3 coding DNA: TGTGCCAGCAGCTTGCGGCGTCGGGGTGGTAGCGGGAATGAGCAGTTCTTC.

This clonotype occurred many times. The rearrangement links TRBV20-1 to TRBJ2-5; 9 bases are a match to TRBD2. This CDR3 has 14 amino acids. Germline-derived CDR1 and CDR2 are DFQATT and SNEGSKA (reference sequence). V trimming: 5 bases; J trimming: 5 bases; junction bases outside the gene matches: 9. CDR3 sequence (DNA): TGCAGTGCTCGAGTAGCGGGAGTCGGGGAGACCCAGTACTTC. It codes for CSARVAGVGETQYF.

This clonotype was observed a few times. The chain carries TRBV20-1 and TRBJ1-6; unclear D gene. Germline V gene sequence: CDR1 DFQATT, CDR2 SNEGSKA (reference sequence). V gave up 3 bases and J gave up 10 bases, with 19 bases separating them. The CDR3 has 15 amino acids. CDR3 in amino acids: CSARVWAGVNSPLHF. In DNA, the CDR3 is TGCAGTGCTAGGGTCTGGGCAGGTGTAAACTCACCCCTCCACTTT.

In its sample, this clonotype was seen many times. V usage is TRBV12-3 or TRBV12-4 and J usage is TRBJ2-1; TRBD2 aligns across 14 bases. The CDR3 has 19 amino acids. Trimming removed 5 bases from V and 1 base from J; junction bases left unmatched: 10. CDR3 in DNA: TGTGCCAGCAGTGCCTCGGGACTAGCGGGAGTAAAGTCCTACAATGAGCAGTTCTTC. Its protein product is CASSASGLAGVKSYNEQFF.

This clonotype was seen repeatedly, ten times or more. The chain has TRBV18 and TRBJ2-7; TRBD1 aligns across 11 bases. V shed 0 bases and J 3 bases; nucleotides not matched to a gene: 7. Germline V gives CDR1 KGHSH, CDR2 LQKENI. This CDR3 has 17 amino acids. Here the CDR3 reads CASSPPSGGQGGYEQYF. CDR3 sequence (DNA): TGTGCCAGCTCACCACCTTCTGGGGGACAGGGGGGCTACGAGCAGTACTTC.

This chain connects TRBV5-1 to TRBJ2-2; 9 nucleotides agree with TRBD1. With 6 bases clipped from V and 4 bases from J, the junction kept 7 bases outside the gene matches. The germline V gene has CDR1 SGHRS and CDR2 YFSETQ. CDR3 size: 15 residues. DNA for the CDR3: TGCGCCAGCAAGGAACAGGGGGCGTCCACCGGGGAGCTGTTTTTT. Translation gives CASKEQGASTGELFF.

Ten or more counts support this clonotype. The genes are TRBV7-9 and TRBJ2-5; TRBD1 is a possible D gene (6 bases). CDR1 is SEHNR, CDR2 FQNEAQ, per germline (reference sequence). Trimming pared 1 base from V and 5 bases from J, leaving 14 bases between. The CDR3 has 15 residues. This CDR3 reads CASSLGDKGEETQYF. In DNA, the CDR3 is TGTGCCAGCAGCTTAGGGGACAAAGGAGAGGAGACCCAGTACTTC.

This clonotype was picked up many times. The rearrangement uses TRBV2 and TRBJ2-1, with 10 bases identical to TRBD2. After removal of 3 bases from V and 4 bases from J, the junction contained 6 bases not matched to a gene. This CDR3 has 16 residues. Germline lookup yields CDR1 SNHLY and CDR2 FYNNEI. This CDR3 is CASSDTGTSAYNEQFF. In DNA form, the CDR3 reads TGTGCCAGCAGTGACACCGGGACTAGCGCATACAATGAGCAGTTCTTC.

The sample holds many counts of this clonotype. The chain recombines TRBV30 with TRBJ1-5, with D unresolved. This CDR3 spans 13 amino acids. Germline values: CDR1 GTSNPN, CDR2 SVGIG (reference sequence). With 0 bases removed from V and 7 bases from J, the gap between germline ends came to 10 bases. CDR3 in DNA: TGTGCCTGGAGTGTTATCTCCGAGCAGCCCCAGCATTTT. As protein: CAWSVISEQPQHF.

This chain uses TRBV6-1 with TRBJ2-7; 7 bases line up with TRBD1. The CDR3 totals 15 residues. Germline V gene sequence: CDR1 MNHNS, CDR2 SASEGT. V shed 0 bases, J shed 3 bases, and the junction held 5 bases outside the gene matches. The CDR3: CASSEAGQSFYEQYF. CDR3 nucleotides: TGTGCCAGCAGTGAAGCGGGACAGAGTTTCTACGAGCAGTACTTC.

This clonotype came up many times. The chain employs TRBV12-3 or TRBV12-4 and TRBJ2-5; TRBD1 matches 9 bases. CDR3 length: 18 residues. Trimming cost V 6 bases and J 1 base; bases outside gene matches: 15. In nucleotides, the CDR3 is TGTGCCAGCAGGAGATTGACAGGGGGAGGTGTGGGCCAAGAGACCCAGTACTTC. This encodes CASRRLTGGGVGQETQYF.

In this sample, this clonotype turned up many times. The chain recombines TRBV2 with TRBJ2-5; 7 bases align to TRBD2. Germline assignment: CDR1 SNHLY and CDR2 FYNNEI. This CDR3 is built from 14 residues. J lost 2 bases, V lost 4 bases, and 4 bases had no gene match. DNA of the CDR3: TGTGCCAGCAGTGCGTCTAGCGGACAAGAGACCCAGTACTTC. Translating it yields CASSASSGQETQYF.

This clonotype showed up just a few times. The V gene is TRBV19, the J gene TRBJ2-7; the D gene is possibly TRBD2 (5 bases). The ends were cut back, 5 bases at V and 0 bases at J, with 14 bases in the middle. The CDR3 is 15 amino acids. The germline CDR1 and CDR2 sequences are LNHDA and SQIVND (reference sequence). Here the CDR3 reads CASSPGRLPSYEQYF. The CDR3 region has the DNA TGTGCCAGTAGTCCGGGAAGATTGCCCTCCTACGAGCAGTACTTC. The full variable domain, its missing parts supplied by reference TRBV19 and TRBJ2-7, is DGGITQSPKYLFRKEGQNVTLSCEQNLNHDAMYWYRQDPGQGLRLIYYSQIVNDFQKGDIAEGYSVSREKKESFPLTVTSAQKNPTAFYLCASSPGRLPSYEQYFGPGTRLTVT.

This clonotype has ten or more counts. This chain links TRBV10-3 with TRBJ2-3, with D hard to call. The CDR3 sequence is 15 residues long. The germline V gene has CDR1 ENHRY and CDR2 SYGVKD. The V and J ends lost 0 bases and 2 bases respectively, with 9 bases between them. CDR3 in amino acids: CAISESGDTTDTQYF. In nucleotides, the CDR3 is TGTGCCATCAGTGAGTCGGGTGATACCACAGATACGCAGTATTTT.